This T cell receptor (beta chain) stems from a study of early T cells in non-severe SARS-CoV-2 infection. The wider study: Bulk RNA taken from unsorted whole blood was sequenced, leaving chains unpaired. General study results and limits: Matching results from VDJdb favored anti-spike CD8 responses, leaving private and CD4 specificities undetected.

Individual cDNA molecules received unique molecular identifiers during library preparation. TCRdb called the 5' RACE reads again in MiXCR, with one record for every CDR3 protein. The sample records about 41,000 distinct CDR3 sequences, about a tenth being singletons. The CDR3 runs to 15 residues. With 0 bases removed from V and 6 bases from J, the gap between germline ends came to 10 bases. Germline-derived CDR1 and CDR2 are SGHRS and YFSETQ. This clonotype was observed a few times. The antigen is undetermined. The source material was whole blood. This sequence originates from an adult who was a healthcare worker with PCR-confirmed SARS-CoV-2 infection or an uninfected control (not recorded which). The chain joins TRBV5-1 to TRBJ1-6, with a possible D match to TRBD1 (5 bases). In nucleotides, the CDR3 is TGCGCCAGCAGCTTGGTAGCAGGGATTAATTCACCCCTCCACTTT. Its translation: CASSLVAGINSPLHF. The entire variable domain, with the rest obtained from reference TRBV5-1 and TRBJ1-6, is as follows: KAGVTQTPRYLIKTRGQQVTLSCSPISGHRSVSWYQQTPGQGLQFLFEYFSETQRNKGNFPGRFSGRQFSNSRSEMNVSTLELGDSALYLCASSLVAGINSPLHFGNGTRLTVT.